This TCR beta chain stems from a study of CD8 T cells in ankylosing spondylitis (dated by TCRdb to about 2017). The study in broad terms: The study set out to find disease-linked TCR variants by profiling T cell receptor beta repertoires in ankylosing spondylitis patients and healthy donors. Peripheral blood samples were taken, and synovial fluid was additionally collected from ankylosing spondylitis patients. In total, the full study cohort was made up of about 110 healthy donors and 25 to 30 ankylosing spondylitis patients. The paper as a whole reports these results and caveats: A TCR beta motif made up of several highly homologous amino acid variants appeared to be characteristic of blood from ankylosing spondylitis patients. The disease-linked clones were reported to be significantly enriched in matched synovial fluid samples from ankylosing spondylitis patients. The disease-linked clones had a CD8+ phenotype and were found at relatively low frequencies in peripheral blood. Some motif variants had previously been reported in the synovial fluid and blood of reactive arthritis patients, which suggests shared mechanisms of disease initiation.

For CDR1 and CDR2, the germline V gene (reference sequence) lists GTSNPN and SVGIG. Measured from the cysteine to the phenylalanine, the CDR3 is 13 residues long. Only the CDR3 region is kept as DNA, spanning 39 bases read in frame from base 1. V and J are truncated by 0 bases and 5 bases respectively, leaving an intervening sequence of 10 bases. The sequencer listed for this sample is Illumina HiSeq 2500. Quantitative 5'-RACE with molecular barcodes was the method used to prepare the TCR beta libraries. The original methods were these. To identify disease-linked TCR variants, a new computational method was used, one built on a probabilistic model of VDJ rearrangement. Clones were called with MiXCR by TCRdb after fastp trimmed the public reads at Q25, and only in-frame beta chains were retained. Rows merge per CDR3 protein into single entries with the most common DNA and genes. For this entry, the V and J calls and clone size follow TCRdb and not the study's own pipeline. For this sample the table gives hundreds of thousands of distinct CDR3 sequences, of which roughly 10% were detected only once. Just over 0.5% of the sample lies in the top ten.

A word on this clonotype: The antigen it binds to is not known. Base qualities are missing; no much larger clone stands one base away.

This clonotype was sampled from a male donor with ankylosing spondylitis. Recombination joined TRBV30 with TRBJ1-1; TRBD1 is possibly the D segment (5 matching bases). The specimen sequenced was blood, either unsorted or a sorted T cell fraction (not recorded which). The bases are TGTGCCTGGAGTGTAAGGGGAAGGACTGAAGCTTTCTTT. Translated, this is CAWSVRGRTEAFF.